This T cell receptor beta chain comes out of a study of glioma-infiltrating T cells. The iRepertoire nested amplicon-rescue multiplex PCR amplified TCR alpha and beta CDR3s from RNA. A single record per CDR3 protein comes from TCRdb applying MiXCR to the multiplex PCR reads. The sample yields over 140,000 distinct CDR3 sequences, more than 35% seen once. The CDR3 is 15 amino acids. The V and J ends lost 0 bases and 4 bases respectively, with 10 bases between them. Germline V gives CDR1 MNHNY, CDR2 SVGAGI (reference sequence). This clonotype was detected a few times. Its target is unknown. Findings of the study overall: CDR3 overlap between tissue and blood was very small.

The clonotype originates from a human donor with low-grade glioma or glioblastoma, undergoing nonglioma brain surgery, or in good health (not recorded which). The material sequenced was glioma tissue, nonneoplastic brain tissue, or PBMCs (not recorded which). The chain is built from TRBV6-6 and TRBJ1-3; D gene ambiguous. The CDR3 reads CASSYSKDRGNTIYF. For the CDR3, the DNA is TGTGCCAGCAGTTACTCGAAGGACCGCGGAAACACCATATATTTT.